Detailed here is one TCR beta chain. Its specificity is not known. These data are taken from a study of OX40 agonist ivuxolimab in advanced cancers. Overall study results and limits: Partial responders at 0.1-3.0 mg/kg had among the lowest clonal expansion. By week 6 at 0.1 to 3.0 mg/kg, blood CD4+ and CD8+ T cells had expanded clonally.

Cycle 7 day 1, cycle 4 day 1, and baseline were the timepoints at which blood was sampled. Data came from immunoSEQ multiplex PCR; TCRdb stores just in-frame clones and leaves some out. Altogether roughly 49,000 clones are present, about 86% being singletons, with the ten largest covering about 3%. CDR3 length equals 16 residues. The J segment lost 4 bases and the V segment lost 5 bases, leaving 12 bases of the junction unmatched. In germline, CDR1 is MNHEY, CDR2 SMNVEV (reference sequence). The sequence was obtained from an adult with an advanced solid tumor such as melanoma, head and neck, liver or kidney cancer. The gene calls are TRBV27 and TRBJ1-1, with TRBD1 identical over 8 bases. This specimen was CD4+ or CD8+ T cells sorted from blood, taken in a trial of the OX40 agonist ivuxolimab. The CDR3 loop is CASSLQGQVGGTEAFF. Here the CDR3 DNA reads TGTGCCAGCAGTCTCCAGGGACAGGTTGGGGGCACTGAAGCTTTCTTT.